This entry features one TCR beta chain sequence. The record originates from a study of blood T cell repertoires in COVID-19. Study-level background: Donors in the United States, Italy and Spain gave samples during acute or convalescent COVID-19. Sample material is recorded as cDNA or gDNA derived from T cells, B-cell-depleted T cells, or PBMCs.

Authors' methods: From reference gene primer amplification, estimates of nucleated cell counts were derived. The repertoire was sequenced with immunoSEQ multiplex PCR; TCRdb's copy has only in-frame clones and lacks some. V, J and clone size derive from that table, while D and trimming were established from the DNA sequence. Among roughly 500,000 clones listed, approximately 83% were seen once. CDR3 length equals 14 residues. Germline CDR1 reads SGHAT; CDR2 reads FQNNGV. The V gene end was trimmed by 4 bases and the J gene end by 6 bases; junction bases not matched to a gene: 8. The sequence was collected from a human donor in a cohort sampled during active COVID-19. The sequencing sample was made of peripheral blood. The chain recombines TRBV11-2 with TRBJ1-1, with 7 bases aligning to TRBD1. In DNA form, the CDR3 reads TGTGCCAGCAGCTGGTCGACAGGGTTGGCTGAAGCTTTCTTT. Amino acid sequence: CASSWSTGLAEAFF.